This TCR beta chain was sequenced in a study of shared clonotypes between healthy human individuals. Study-level points and caveats: What limited the represented genetic and exposure-history diversity was the small number of donors.

There are many counts of this clone. What it binds is not known. The same CDR3 also results from other DNA sequences found in this sample. The V segment lost 6 bases and the J segment 14 bases; nucleotides outside the gene matches: 6. The CDR3 totals 11 residues. CDR1 is MDHEN, CDR2 SYDVKM, per germline. Every one of the donors was a Caucasian adult that lived in Nashville, Tennessee. Unsorted PBMC replicate PCRs drew on roughly 280 ng DNA, representing tens of thousands of T cell genomes. Bulk PBMC genomic DNA spanned ten immunoSEQ deep plates. Assay used: immunoSEQ multiplex PCR; TCRdb lists only in-frame clones, some missing. Here the sample spans more than 400,000 clones, approximately 81% being singletons.

This chain joins TRBV28 and TRBJ2-1; TRBD2 matches at 8 bases. The specimen was PBMCs. The TCR sequence derives from a woman aged 40 to 50 in good health. Some clones in this sample may be carry-over from other donors' samples. CDR3 sequence (DNA): TGTGCCAGCAGATCCCCGGGAGGGGAGTTCTTC. It encodes CASRSPGGEFF.